This T cell receptor beta chain stems from a study of T cell repertoires in cytomegalovirus infection. Whole-study context: Both CMV infection and a matching HLA type were indicated by public TCR beta signatures.

As regards this clonotype: What it binds is unknown.

In germline, CDR1 is MGHRA, CDR2 YSYEKL. This CDR3 spans 16 amino acids. The ends lost 4 bases at V and 1 base at J; junction bases unmatched: 6. Study-wide results and caveats: CMV-specific HLA-C-restricted TCR beta clonotypes dominated the ex vivo response. Carriers of CMV and the relevant HLA type were discriminated by public TCR beta frequency.

TCRdb called the reads again in MiXCR, with one record for every CDR3 protein. The sample includes 310,000 or so distinct CDR3 sequences, roughly 25% seen only once; the top ten take approximately 13%. This chain connects TRBV4-1 to TRBJ1-4; 7 bases agree with TRBD1. The receptor was derived from a human donor in good health (CMV status not recorded). Some clones in this sample may be carry-over from other donors' samples. The specimen sequenced was PBMCs. The CDR3 nucleotides read TGCGCCAGCAGCCGAACAGGGGACGGAACTAATGAAAAACTGTTTTTT. This translates into CASSRTGDGTNEKLFF.